The clone carrying this TCR beta chain occurred many times. Amplification of TCR beta CDR3 regions was performed using RNA transcripts as template. First-round RT-PCR targeting the TCR CDR3 was performed with the HTBI primer set. From the multiplex PCR reads, TCRdb called clonotypes with MiXCR, one entry per CDR3 protein. The repertoire consists of more than 450,000 distinct CDR3 sequences, with 15% to 20% occurring once and the leading ten covering 40% to 50%. The length of the CDR3 is 14 residues. Trimming left V 0 bases short and J 2 bases short, with 9 bases between. Per the germline V gene, CDR1 is SGHRS and CDR2 is YFSETQ. This entry belongs to a study of T cells in Graves' hyperthyroidism and ophthalmopathy.

The sample comprised blood. This clonotype was sampled from a man aged 35-49 years with Graves' ophthalmopathy. This chain uses TRBV5-1 with TRBJ2-7, with D perhaps TRBD1 or TRBD2 (5 bases each). The CDR3 sequence: CASSLGGTTYEQYF. The CDR3, as DNA: TGCGCCAGCAGCTTGGGTGGGACGACCTACGAGCAGTACTTC.